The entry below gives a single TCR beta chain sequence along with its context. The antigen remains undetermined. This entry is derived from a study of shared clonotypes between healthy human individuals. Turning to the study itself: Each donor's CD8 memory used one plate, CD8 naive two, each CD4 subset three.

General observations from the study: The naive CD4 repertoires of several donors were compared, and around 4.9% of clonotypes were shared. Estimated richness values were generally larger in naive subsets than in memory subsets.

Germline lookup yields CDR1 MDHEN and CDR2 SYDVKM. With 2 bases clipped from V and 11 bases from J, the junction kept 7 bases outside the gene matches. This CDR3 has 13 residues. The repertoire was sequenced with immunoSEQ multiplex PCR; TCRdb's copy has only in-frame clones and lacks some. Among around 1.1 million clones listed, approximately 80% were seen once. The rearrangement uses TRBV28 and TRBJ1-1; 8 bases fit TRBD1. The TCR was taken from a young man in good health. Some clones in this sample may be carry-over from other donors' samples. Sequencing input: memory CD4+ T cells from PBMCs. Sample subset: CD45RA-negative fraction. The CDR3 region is CASSLQDRGMAFF. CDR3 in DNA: TGTGCCAGCAGTTTACAAGACAGGGGAATGGCTTTCTTT.